The rows below give T cell receptor beta chains drawn from one sample of a study of breast tumors, draining lymph nodes, adjacent tissues. TCRdb reanalysed the multiplex PCR reads using MiXCR and keeps one entry per CDR3 protein. Among 200,000 or so distinct CDR3 sequences listed, 31% were seen once. Specimen: axillary lymph node tissue. These receptors were collected from a female donor with breast cancer. Some clones in this sample may be carry-over from other donors' samples. CDR3s include the opening cysteine and the closing phenylalanine or tryptophan. Fields, in order: J gene, clone size, V gene, D gene, CDR3 protein, CDR3 DNA. D genes are given only for firm matches. Only part of the rows carry a size: once, few, many, or a class if the clone is expanded.

J gene: TRBJ1-2; clone size: few; V gene: TRBV5-6; D gene: NA; CDR3 protein: CASTSSDTPVYGYTF; CDR3 DNA: TGTGCCAGCACCTCCTCTGACACTCCCGTCTATGGCTACACCTTC
J gene: TRBJ2-1; clone size: many; V gene: TRBV5-1; D gene: TRBD1; CDR3 protein: CASSLASRGLYNEQFF; CDR3 DNA: TGCGCCAGCAGCTTGGCCTCCAGGGGGCTCTACAATGAGCAGTTCTTC
J gene: TRBJ2-7; clone size: many; V gene: TRBV4-2; D gene: NA; CDR3 protein: CASSPEMRDEQYF; CDR3 DNA: TGTGCCAGCAGCCCCGAGATGAGGGACGAGCAGTACTTC
J gene: TRBJ2-5; clone size: many; V gene: TRBV5-4; D gene: TRBD1; CDR3 protein: CASSQGQGEGETQYF; CDR3 DNA: TGTGCCAGCAGTCAGGGACAGGGGGAGGGAGAGACCCAGTACTTC
J gene: TRBJ1-3; clone size: many; V gene: TRBV7-6; D gene: NA; CDR3 protein: CASSGDSSSGNTIYF; CDR3 DNA: TGTGCCAGCAGCGGGGACTCGAGCTCTGGAAACACCATATATTTT
J gene: TRBJ2-7; clone size: many; V gene: TRBV6-5; D gene: TRBD2; CDR3 protein: CASSYSHSGRDYEQYF; CDR3 DNA: TGTGCCAGCAGTTACTCCCATAGCGGGAGAGACTACGAGCAGTACTTC
J gene: TRBJ1-2; clone size: many; V gene: TRBV20-1; D gene: NA; CDR3 protein: CSALEYQGYGYTF; CDR3 DNA: TGCAGTGCCCTAGAGTATCAGGGCTATGGCTACACCTTC
J gene: TRBJ1-5; clone size: many; V gene: TRBV12-3/TRBV12-4; D gene: TRBD1; CDR3 protein: CASSSTGTVNQPQHF; CDR3 DNA: TGTGCCAGCAGTTCAACAGGGACAGTCAATCAGCCCCAGCATTTT
J gene: TRBJ2-2; clone size: many; V gene: TRBV19; D gene: NA; CDR3 protein: CASSIGRGSGELFF; CDR3 DNA: TGTGCCAGTAGTATTGGCAGGGGTTCCGGGGAGCTGTTTTTT
J gene: TRBJ2-1; clone size: NA; V gene: TRBV7-1; D gene: TRBD2; CDR3 protein: CASSSQTSGSWNEQFF; CDR3 DNA: TGTGCCAGCAGCTCCCAGACTAGCGGGAGCTGGAATGAGCAGTTCTTC
J gene: TRBJ2-1; clone size: NA; V gene: TRBV20-1; D gene: TRBD2; CDR3 protein: CSALTSGVGEQFF; CDR3 DNA: TGCAGTGCCTTGACTAGCGGGGTTGGTGAGCAGTTCTTC
J gene: TRBJ2-1; clone size: many; V gene: TRBV30; D gene: NA; CDR3 protein: CAWSFDGEQFF; CDR3 DNA: TGTGCCTGGAGTTTCGATGGAGAGCAGTTCTTC
J gene: TRBJ1-6; clone size: NA; V gene: TRBV9; D gene: NA; CDR3 protein: CASSEAFGPLHF; CDR3 DNA: TGTGCCAGCAGCGAGGCATTTGGACCCCTCCACTTT
J gene: TRBJ2-7; clone size: many; V gene: TRBV5-1; D gene: TRBD2; CDR3 protein: CASSSSGASYEQYF; CDR3 DNA: TGCGCCAGCAGCTCTAGCGGGGCCTCCTACGAGCAGTACTTC
J gene: TRBJ2-7; clone size: many; V gene: TRBV20-1; D gene: TRBD2; CDR3 protein: CSARTGIGGSPSRYEQYF; CDR3 DNA: TGCAGTGCTAGAACCGGGATAGGCGGGAGTCCAAGTCGCTACGAGCAGTACTTC
J gene: TRBJ1-2; clone size: many; V gene: TRBV2; D gene: TRBD1; CDR3 protein: CASIRDRGQGGYTF; CDR3 DNA: TGTGCCAGCATCCGGGACAGGGGGCAGGGGGGCTACACCTTC
J gene: TRBJ2-5; clone size: many; V gene: TRBV6-1; D gene: NA; CDR3 protein: CASSEGGLAKETQYF; CDR3 DNA: TGTGCCAGCAGTGAAGGCGGGTTGGCGAAAGAGACCCAGTACTTC
J gene: TRBJ2-5; clone size: NA; V gene: TRBV2; D gene: NA; CDR3 protein: CASSVVAGDNQETQYF; CDR3 DNA: TGTGCCAGCAGTGTTGTGGCAGGGGACAACCAAGAGACCCAGTACTTC
J gene: TRBJ2-5; clone size: many; V gene: TRBV18; D gene: TRBD2; CDR3 protein: CASSPMTSGRATETQYF; CDR3 DNA: TGTGCCAGCTCACCGATGACTAGCGGGAGGGCCACCGAGACCCAGTACTTC
J gene: TRBJ2-5; clone size: many; V gene: TRBV15; D gene: TRBD1; CDR3 protein: CATSRHRDSQETQYF; CDR3 DNA: TGTGCCACCAGCCGGCACCGGGACAGCCAAGAGACCCAGTACTTC
J gene: TRBJ1-3; clone size: NA; V gene: TRBV2; D gene: TRBD1; CDR3 protein: CASSQQGVNTIYF; CDR3 DNA: TGTGCCAGCAGCCAACAGGGGGTCAACACCATATATTTT
J gene: TRBJ2-5; clone size: NA; V gene: TRBV3-1; D gene: NA; CDR3 protein: CASSLGTEGTQYF; CDR3 DNA: TGCGCCAGCAGCTTAGGGACCGAAGGGACCCAGTACTTC
J gene: TRBJ2-1; clone size: many; V gene: TRBV20-1; D gene: NA; CDR3 protein: CSARLDNEQFF; CDR3 DNA: TGCAGTGCTAGACTGGACAATGAGCAGTTCTTC